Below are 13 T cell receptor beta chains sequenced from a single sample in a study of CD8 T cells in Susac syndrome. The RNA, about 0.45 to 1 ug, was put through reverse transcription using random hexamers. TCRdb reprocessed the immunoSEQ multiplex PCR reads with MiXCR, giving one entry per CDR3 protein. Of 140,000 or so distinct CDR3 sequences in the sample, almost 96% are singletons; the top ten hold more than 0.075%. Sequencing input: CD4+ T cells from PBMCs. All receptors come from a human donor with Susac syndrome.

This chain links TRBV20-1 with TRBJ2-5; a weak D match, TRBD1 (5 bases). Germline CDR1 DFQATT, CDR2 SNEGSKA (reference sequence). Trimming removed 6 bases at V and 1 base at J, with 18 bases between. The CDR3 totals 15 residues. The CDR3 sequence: CSAQGQPDLQETQYF. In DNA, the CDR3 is TGCAGTGCCCAGGGCCAGCCCGACCTCCAAGAGACCCAGTACTTC.

CDR3 protein: CATSRDQGQETQYF. The CDR3 region has the DNA TGTGCCACCAGCAGAGATCAGGGTCAAGAGACCCAGTACTTC. This sequence joins TRBV15 and TRBJ2-5, with D maybe TRBD1 (5 bases). In germline, CDR1 is LNHNV, CDR2 YYDKDF (reference sequence). Trimming removed 0 bases at V and 2 bases at J, with 7 bases between. This CDR3 is built from 14 residues. Full variable domain (missing parts from reference TRBV15 and TRBJ2-5): DAMVIQNPRYQVTQFGKPVTLSCSQTLNHNVMYWYQQKSSQAPKLLFHYYDKDFNNEADTPDNFQSRRPNTSFCFLDIRSPGLGDTAMYLCATSRDQGQETQYFGPGTRLLVL.

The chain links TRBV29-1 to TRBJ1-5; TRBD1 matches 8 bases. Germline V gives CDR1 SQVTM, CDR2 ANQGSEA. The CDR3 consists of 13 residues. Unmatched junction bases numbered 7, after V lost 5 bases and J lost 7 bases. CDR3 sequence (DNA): TGCAGCGTTAGGACAGGGCCGCAGCAGCCCCAGCATTTT. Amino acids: CSVRTGPQQPQHF.

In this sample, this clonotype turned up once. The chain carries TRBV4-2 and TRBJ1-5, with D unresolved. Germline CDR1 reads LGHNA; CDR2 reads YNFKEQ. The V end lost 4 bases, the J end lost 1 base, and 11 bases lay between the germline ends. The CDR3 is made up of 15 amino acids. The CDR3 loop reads CASSPHTPSNQPQHF. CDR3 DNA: TGTGCCAGCAGCCCACACACTCCGAGCAATCAGCCCCAGCATTTT.

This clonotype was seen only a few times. The CDR3 nucleotides read TGCAGCGTTTCCCTGACATACAATGAGCAGTTCTTC. Translating gives CSVSLTYNEQFF. V usage is TRBV29-1 and J usage is TRBJ2-1; unclear D gene. Germline V lookup: CDR1 SQVTM, CDR2 ANQGSEA. The CDR3 runs 12 residues. The V gene lost 5 bases and the J gene lost 4 bases, with 9 bases spanning the gap.

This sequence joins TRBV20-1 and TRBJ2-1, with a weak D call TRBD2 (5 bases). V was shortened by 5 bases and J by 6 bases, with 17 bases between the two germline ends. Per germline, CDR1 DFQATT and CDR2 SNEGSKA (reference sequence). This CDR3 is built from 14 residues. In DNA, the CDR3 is TGCAGTGCTTTGAGCGGTTCCCTGGCCAATGAGCAGTTCTTC. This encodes CSALSGSLANEQFF.

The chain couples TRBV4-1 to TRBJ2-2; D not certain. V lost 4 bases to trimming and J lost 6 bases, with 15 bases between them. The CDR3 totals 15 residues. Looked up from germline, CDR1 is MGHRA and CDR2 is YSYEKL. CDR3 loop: CASSPGRPVPGELFF. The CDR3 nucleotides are TGCGCCAGCAGCCCCGGCCGCCCGGTGCCCGGGGAGCTGTTTTTT.

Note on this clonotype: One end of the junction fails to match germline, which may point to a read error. The chain's CDR3 is CASSDSLAGGPQAQYF. CDR3 nucleotide sequence: TGTGCTAGCAGCGATAGCCTAGCGGGAGGGCCTCAGGCGCAGTATTTT. The chain couples TRBV7-7 to TRBJ2-3; 12 bases are shared with TRBD2. This CDR3 has 16 amino acids. Per the germline V gene, CDR1 is SSHAT and CDR2 is FNYEAQ (reference sequence).

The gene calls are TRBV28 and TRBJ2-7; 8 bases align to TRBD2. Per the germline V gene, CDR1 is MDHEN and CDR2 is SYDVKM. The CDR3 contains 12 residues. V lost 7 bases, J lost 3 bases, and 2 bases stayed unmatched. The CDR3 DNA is TGTGCCAGCAATCGGGAGGGCTACGAGCAGTACTTC. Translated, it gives CASNREGYEQYF.

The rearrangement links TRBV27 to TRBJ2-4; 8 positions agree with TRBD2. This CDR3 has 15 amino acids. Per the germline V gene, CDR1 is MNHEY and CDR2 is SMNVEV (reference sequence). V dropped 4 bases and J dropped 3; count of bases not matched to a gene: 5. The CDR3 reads CASSSSGSVKNIQYF. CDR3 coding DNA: TGTGCCAGCAGTTCCAGCGGGAGTGTCAAAAACATTCAGTACTTC.

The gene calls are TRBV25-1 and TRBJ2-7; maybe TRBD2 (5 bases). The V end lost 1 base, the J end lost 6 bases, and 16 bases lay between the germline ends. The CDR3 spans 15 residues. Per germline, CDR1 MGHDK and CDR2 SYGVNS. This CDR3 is CASSESGLRVGEQYF. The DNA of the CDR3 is TGTGCCAGCAGTGAATCTGGCCTGCGGGTAGGCGAGCAGTACTTC.

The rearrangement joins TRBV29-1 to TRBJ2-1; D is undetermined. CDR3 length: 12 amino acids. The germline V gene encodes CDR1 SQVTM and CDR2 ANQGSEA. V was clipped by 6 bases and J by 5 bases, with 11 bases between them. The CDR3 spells CSVAGLNNEQFF. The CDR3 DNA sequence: TGCAGCGTCGCCGGCCTCAACAATGAGCAGTTCTTC.

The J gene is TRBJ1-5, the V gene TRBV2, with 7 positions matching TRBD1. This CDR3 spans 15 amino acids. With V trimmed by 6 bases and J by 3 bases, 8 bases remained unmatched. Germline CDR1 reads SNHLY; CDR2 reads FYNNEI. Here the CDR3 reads CASRKLTGNNQPQHF. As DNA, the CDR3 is TGTGCCAGCAGAAAGCTGACAGGGAACAATCAGCCCCAGCATTTT.